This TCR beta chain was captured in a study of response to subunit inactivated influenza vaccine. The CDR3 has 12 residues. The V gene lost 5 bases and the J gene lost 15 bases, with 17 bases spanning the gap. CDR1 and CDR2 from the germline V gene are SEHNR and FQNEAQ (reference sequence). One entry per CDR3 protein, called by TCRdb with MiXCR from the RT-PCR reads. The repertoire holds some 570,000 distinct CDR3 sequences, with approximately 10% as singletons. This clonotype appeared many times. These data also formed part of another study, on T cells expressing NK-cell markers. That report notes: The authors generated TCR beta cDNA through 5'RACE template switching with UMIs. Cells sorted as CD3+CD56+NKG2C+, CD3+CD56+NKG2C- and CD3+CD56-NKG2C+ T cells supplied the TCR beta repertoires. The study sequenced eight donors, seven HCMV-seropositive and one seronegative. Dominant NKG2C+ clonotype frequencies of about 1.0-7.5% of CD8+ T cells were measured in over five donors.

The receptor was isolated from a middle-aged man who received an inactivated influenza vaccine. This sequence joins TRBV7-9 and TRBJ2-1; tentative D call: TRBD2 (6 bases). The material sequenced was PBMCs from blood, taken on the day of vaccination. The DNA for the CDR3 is TGTGCCAGCAGCCCGAGTGGGACTGTGGGGTTCTTC. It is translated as CASSPSGTVGFF.